This T cell receptor (beta chain) was profiled in a study of blood T cells in healthy people across ages. The CDR3 totals 11 residues. Germline CDR1 is SQVTM and CDR2 is ANQGSEA. V lost 5 bases to trimming and J lost 7 bases; unmatched junction nucleotides: 3. Total RNA, at least 6 micrograms per sample, came from PBMCs. A J-beta primer mix and a sample-barcoded 5' primer were used in a second PCR of roughly 7 to 12 cycles. TCRdb analysed the 5' RACE reads with MiXCR anew, one entry per CDR3 protein. The sample yields about 970,000 distinct CDR3 sequences, 51% seen once. Study findings and constraints: There was no known CMV status for donors, so expanded clonotype changes were possibly confounded.

As to this clonotype: The antigen remains unidentified.

The chain combines TRBV29-1 with TRBJ2-3, with 7 bases fitting TRBD1. The sequencing sample was made of blood. The source of this sequence is a woman in her sixties or seventies in good health. As DNA, the CDR3 is TGCAGCGTTTCAGGGGGAAATACGCAGTATTTT. Protein product: CSVSGGNTQYF.